The clone carrying this T cell receptor (beta chain) was picked up many times. CDR1 is SQVTM and CDR2 is ANQGSEA in the germline V gene. Trimming stripped 2 bases from V and 3 bases from J, with 7 bases between. The CDR3 contains 13 residues. The data stem from a study of neurological immune-mediated disorders. One entry per CDR3 protein results from TCRdb running MiXCR on the 5' RACE reads. The profile shows approximately 80,000 distinct CDR3 sequences, around 4% of them singletons. This sample's time point: longitudinal time-point 3. This chain uses TRBV29-1 with TRBJ2-2; D is possibly TRBD1 (6 bases). The receptor was derived from a woman in her sixties or seventies with multiple sclerosis. Specimen: PBMCs. The CDR3 bases are TGCAGCGTTGAAAGGGGGTACACCGGGGAGCTGTTTTTT. It translates to CSVERGYTGELFF.